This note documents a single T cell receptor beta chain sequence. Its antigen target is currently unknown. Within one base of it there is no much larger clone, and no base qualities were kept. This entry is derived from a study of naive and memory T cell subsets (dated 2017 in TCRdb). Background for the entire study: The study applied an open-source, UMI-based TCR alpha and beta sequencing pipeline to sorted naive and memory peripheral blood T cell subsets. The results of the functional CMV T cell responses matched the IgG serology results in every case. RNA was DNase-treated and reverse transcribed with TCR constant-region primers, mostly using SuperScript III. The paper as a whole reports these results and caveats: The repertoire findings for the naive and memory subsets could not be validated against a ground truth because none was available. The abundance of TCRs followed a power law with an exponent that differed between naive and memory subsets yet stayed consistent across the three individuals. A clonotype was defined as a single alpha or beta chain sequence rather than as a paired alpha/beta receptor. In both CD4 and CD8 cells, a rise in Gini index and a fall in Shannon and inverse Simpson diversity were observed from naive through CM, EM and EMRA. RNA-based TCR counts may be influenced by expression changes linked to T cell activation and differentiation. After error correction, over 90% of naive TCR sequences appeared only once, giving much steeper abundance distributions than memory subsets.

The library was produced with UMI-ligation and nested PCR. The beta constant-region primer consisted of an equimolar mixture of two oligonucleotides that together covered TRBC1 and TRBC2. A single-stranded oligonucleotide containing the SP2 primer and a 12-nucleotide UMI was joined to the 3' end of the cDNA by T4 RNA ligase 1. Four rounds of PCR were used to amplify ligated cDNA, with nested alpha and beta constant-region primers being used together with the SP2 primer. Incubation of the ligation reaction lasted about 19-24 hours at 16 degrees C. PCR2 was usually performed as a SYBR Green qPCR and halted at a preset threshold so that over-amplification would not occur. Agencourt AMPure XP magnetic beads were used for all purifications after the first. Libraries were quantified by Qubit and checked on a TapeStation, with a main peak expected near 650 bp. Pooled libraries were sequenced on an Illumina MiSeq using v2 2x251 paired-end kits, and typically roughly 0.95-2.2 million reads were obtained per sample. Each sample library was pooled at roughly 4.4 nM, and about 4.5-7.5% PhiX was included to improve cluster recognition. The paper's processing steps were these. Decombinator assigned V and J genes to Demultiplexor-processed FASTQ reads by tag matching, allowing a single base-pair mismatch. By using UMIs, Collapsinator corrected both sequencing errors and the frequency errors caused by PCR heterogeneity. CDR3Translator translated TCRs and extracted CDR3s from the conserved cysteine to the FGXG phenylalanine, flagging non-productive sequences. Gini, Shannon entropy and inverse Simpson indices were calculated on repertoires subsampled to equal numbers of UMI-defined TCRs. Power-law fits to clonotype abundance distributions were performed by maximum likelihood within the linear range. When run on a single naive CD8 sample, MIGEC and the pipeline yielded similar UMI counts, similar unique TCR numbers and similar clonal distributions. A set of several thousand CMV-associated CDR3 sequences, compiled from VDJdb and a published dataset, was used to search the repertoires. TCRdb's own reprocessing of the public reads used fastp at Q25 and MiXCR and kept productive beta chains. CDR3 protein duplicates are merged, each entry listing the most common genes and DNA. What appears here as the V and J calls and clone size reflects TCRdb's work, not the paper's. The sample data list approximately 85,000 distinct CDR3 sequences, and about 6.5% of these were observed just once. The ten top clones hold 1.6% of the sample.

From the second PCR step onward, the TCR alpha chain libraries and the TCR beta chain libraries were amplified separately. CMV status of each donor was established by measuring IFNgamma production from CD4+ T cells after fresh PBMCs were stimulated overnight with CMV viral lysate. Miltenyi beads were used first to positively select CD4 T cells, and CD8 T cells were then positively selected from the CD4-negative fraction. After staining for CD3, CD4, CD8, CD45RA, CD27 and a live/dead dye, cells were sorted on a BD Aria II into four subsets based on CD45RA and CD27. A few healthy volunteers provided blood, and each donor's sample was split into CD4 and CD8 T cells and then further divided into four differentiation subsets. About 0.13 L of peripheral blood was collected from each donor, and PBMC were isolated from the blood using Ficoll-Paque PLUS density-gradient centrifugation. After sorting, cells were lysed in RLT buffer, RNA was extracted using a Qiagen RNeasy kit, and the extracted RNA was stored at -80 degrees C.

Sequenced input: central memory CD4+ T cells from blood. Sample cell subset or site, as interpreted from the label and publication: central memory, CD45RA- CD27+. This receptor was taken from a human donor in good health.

The base sequence is TGTGCCAGCAGTGTCAACAAGAACACTGAAGCTTTCTTT. Its translation is CASSVNKNTEAFF. The sequence joins TRBV6-4 to TRBJ1-1; there is no confident call for the D gene. V is clipped by 4 bases and J by 1 base, and the sequence between their germline boundaries is 7 bases long. The CDR3 covers 13 residues, taking in both the cysteine and the phenylalanine. The DNA shown is the 39-base CDR3, in frame from base 1. The germline V gene encodes CDR1 MRHNA and CDR2 SNTAGT.